The clone carrying this TCR beta chain turned up a few times. These data come from a study of T cells in Graves' hyperthyroidism and ophthalmopathy. Patients showing uncontrolled infection, other autoimmune disease, pregnancy or lactation were ineligible. RNA transcripts gave rise to amplified TCR beta CDR3 regions. Primed by the HTBI set, a first-round RT-PCR was run on the TCR CDR3. TCRdb ran MiXCR on the multiplex PCR reads and lists one entry per CDR3 protein. Here the sample spans 600,000 or so distinct CDR3 sequences, about 17% being singletons. Trimming removed 0 bases at V and 9 bases at J, with 15 bases between. The CDR3 length is 14 residues. Germline assignment: CDR1 DFQATT and CDR2 SNEGSKA (reference sequence).

The rearrangement uses TRBV20-1 and TRBJ1-5; perhaps TRBD1 as D (5 bases). The sequenced material came from blood. The origin of this receptor is a woman aged 25 to 45 with Graves' hyperthyroidism. CDR3 coding DNA: TGCAGTGCTAGAGATATGGGGGAAGGGAGGCCCCAGCATTTT. Translating gives CSARDMGEGRPQHF.